This TCR beta chain was documented in a study of blood T cell repertoires in COVID-19 (dated by TCRdb to the early 2020s). Some background on the complete study: Collaborator samples came from the United States, Italy and Spain and covered acute and convalescent phases of COVID-19. The prospective study material was composed of cDNA or gDNA derived from T cells, B-cell-depleted T cells, or PBMCs. Subjects who had been exposed to COVID-19, were actively infected with it, or had recovered from it provided the deeply sampled blood TCRbeta repertoires that made up the dataset. The repertoires were released in a freely available public database intended as a resource for research on the immune response to SARS-CoV-2. Samples came from the ongoing ImmuneRACE study (first 160 participants) plus 1,254 subjects from 6 global collaborators. Sample metadata almost always included a de-identified subject ID, COVID-19 status, age in years and sex. HLA class I and class II types, where available, came from metadata supplied by the sample provider rather than from assay-based typing. Overall study results and their limits: Clinical and demographic metadata were provided uncurated, with the amount varying by source and participant.

Points on this clone: The antigen this receptor binds is unknown. Nothing much larger sits one base from this clone, and base qualities are not available.

A second Seattle source provided samples from volunteer blood donors who had recovered from COVID-19. The collaborating institutions used their own protocols to collect whole blood in K2EDTA tubes. Collaborator samples were shipped for TCRbeta analysis as frozen whole blood, isolated PBMCs, or DNA extracted from either sample type. V is pared back by 2 bases and J by 9 bases, with 11 bases lying between the germline termini. CDR1 SGHTA and CDR2 FQGNSA are derived from the germline V gene. The CDR3 has 14 amino acids, counting the end cysteine and phenylalanine. Just the 42-base CDR3 DNA is kept, in frame starting at base 1. TCRbeta CDR3 regions were amplified from genomic DNA using the immunoSEQ Assay, a bias-controlled multiplex PCR. Under the source paper's analysis protocol: The number of nucleated cells in each sample was estimated from the amplification of reference gene primers within the assay. To quantify the absolute abundance of each unique TCRbeta CDR3 rearrangement, sequence reads were collapsed and filtered. For each sample, productive Simpson clonality was calculated as the square root of Simpson's diversity index across productive rearrangements. TCRdb mirrors the immuneACCESS table, restricted to in-frame sequences. Some clones are absent from its copies; in checked studies, under half trace to an unresolved V gene, and the reason for the others is unknown. V and J calls and clone size are those listed in that table; D and trimming were worked out from the DNA. This sample holds a few hundred thousand clones; less than 90% were observed only once. Around 4.5% of the sample goes to the ten largest clones.

This TCR came from a man aged 55 to 70 who had recovered from COVID-19. The sample consisted of peripheral blood. The chain joins TRBV7-2 to TRBJ1-6; the D segment cannot be called with confidence. Read as DNA, the sequence is TGTGCCAGCAGCTTATCGGCGGGAGTTTCACCCCTCCACTTT. Its protein reads: CASSLSAGVSPLHF.